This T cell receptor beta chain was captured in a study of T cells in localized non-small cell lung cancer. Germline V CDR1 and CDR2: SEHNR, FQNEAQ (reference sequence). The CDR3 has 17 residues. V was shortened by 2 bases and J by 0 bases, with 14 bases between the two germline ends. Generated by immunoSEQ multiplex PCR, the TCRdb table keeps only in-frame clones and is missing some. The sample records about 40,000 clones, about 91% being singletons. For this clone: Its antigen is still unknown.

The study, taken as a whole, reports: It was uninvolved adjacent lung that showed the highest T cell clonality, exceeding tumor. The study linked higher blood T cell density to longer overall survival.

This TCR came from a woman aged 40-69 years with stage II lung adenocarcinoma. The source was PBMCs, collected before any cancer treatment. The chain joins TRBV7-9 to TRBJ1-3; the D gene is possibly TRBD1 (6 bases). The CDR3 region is CASSLRGTPTSGNTIYF. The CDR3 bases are TGTGCCAGCAGCTTAAGGGGGACGCCTACCTCTGGAAACACCATATATTTT.